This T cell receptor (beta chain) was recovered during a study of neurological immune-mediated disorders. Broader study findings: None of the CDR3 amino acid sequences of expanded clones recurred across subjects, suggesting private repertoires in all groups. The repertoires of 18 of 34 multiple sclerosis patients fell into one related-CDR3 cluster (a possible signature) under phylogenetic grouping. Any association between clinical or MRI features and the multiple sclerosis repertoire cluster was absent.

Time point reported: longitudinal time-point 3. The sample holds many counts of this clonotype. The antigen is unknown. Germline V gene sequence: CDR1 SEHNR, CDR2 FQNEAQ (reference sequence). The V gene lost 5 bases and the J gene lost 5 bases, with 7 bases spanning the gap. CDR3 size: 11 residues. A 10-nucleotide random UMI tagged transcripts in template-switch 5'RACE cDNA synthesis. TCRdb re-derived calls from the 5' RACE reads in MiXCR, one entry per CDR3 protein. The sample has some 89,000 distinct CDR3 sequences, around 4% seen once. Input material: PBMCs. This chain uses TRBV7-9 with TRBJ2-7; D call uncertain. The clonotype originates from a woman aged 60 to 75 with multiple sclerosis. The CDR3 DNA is TGTGCCAGCAGCCCGCTCGACGAGCAGTACTTC. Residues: CASSPLDEQYF.